What follows describes a single T cell receptor (beta chain). Assay: immunoSEQ multiplex PCR; the TCRdb copy retains only in-frame clones and omits some. The sample comprises fewer than 200,000 clones, roughly 85% of which are singletons, and over 15% rests with the top ten. The record originates from a study of blood T cell repertoires in COVID-19. This CDR3 has 17 amino acids. After removal of 0 bases from V and 3 bases from J, the junction contained 11 bases not matched to a gene. Germline V CDR1 and CDR2: LGHNA, YNFKEQ. This chain connects TRBV4-2 to TRBJ2-7, with 7 bases fitting TRBD2. The sequence was obtained from a woman aged 70-85 years in a cohort exposed to, infected with or recovered from COVID-19 (not recorded which). Sequencing was done on a sample of PBMCs or T cells enriched from blood (not recorded which). CDR3 in DNA: TGTGCCAGCAGCCAAGATGGATCCGCGGGGGTCGTCTACGAGCAGTACTTC. It yields the protein CASSQDGSAGVVYEQYF.